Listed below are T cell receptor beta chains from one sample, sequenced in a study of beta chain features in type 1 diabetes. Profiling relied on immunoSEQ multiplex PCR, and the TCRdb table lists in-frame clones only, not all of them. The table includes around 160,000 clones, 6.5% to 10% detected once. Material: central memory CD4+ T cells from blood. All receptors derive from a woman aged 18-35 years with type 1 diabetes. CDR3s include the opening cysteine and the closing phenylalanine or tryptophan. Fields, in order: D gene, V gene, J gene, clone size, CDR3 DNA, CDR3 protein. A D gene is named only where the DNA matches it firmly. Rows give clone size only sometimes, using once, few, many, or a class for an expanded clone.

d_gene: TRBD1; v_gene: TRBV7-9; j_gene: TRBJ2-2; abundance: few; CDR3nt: TGTGCCAGCAGCGAAGGGGGCCGCACCGGGGAGCTGTTTTTT; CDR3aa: CASSEGGRTGELFF
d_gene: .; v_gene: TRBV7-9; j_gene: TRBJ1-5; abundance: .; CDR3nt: TGTGCCAGCAGCTTAGGTTCGGGTGGCCCGGGATCGCCCCAGCATTTT; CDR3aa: CASSLGSGGPGSPQHF
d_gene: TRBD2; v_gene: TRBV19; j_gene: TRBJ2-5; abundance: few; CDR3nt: TGTGCCAGTAGACGGACTAGCGTCCAAGAGACCCAGTACTTC; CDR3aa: CASRRTSVQETQYF
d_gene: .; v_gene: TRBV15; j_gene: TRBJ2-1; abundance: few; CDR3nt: TGTGCCACCAGCTTGGACAGACAAAACAATGAGCAGTTCTTC; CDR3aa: CATSLDRQNNEQFF
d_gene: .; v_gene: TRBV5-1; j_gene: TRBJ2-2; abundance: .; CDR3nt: TGCGCCAGCAGCTTGGCCTGGACAGATACCGGGGAGCTGTTTTTT; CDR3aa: CASSLAWTDTGELFF
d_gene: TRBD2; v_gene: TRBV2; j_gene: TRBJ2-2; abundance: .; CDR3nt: TGTGCCAGCAGTGCGACTAGCGCCGGACCCGGGGAGCTGTTTTTT; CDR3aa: CASSATSAGPGELFF
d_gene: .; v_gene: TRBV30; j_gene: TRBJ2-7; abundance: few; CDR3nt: TGTGCCTGGAGGTTAATACACGGGATTCAATCCTACGAGCAGTACTTC; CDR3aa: CAWRLIHGIQSYEQYF
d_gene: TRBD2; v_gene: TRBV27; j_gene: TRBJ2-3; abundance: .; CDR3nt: TGTGCCAGCAGTTCTGGGGTTAGCGGGAGTGCCTACACAGATACGCAGTATTTT; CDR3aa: CASSSGVSGSAYTDTQYF
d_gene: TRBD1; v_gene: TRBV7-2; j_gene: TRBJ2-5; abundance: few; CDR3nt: TGTGCCAGCAGCCCGACAGGGATGGAAAAAGAGACCCAGTACTTC; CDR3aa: CASSPTGMEKETQYF
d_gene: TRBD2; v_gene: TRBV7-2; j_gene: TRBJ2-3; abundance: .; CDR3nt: TGTGCCAGCAGGATAGCGGGAGAGACGCAGTATTTT; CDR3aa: CASRIAGETQYF
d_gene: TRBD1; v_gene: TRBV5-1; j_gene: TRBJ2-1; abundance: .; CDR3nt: TGCGCCAGCAGCAAAGAGCCCACAGGGGTCTCCTACAATGAGCAGTTCTTC; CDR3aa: CASSKEPTGVSYNEQFF
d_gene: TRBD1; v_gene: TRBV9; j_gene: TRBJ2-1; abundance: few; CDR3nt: TGTGCCAGCAGCGCAACGACAGGGTGGGATGAGCAGTTCTTC; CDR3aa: CASSATTGWDEQFF
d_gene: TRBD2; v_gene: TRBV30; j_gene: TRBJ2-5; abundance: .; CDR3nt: TGTGCCTGGAGTGCGTCGGGAGGGGAGACCCAGTACTTC; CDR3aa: CAWSASGGETQYF
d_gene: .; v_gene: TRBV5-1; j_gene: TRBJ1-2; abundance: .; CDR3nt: TGCGCCAGCAGCTTGCAGGATCTTAACTATGGCTACACCTTC; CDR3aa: CASSLQDLNYGYTF
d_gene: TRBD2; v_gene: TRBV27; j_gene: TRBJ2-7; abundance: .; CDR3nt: TGTGCCAGCCGGGGGTTTAGCGGGGGGCCGTACGAGCAGTACTTC; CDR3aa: CASRGFSGGPYEQYF